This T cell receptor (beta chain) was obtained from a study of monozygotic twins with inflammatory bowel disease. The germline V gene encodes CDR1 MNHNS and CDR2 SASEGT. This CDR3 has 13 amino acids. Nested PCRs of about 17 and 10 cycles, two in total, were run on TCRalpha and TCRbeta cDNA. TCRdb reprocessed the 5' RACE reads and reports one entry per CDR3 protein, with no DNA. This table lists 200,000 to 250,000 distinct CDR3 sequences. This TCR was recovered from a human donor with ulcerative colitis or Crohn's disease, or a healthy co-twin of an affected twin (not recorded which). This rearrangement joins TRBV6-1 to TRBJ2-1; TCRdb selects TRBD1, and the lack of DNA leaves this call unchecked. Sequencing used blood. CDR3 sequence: CAHTGTGDNEQFF.